The clone carrying this T cell receptor beta chain has only a few counts. Germline CDR1 LNHDA, CDR2 SQIVND (reference sequence). V was cut by 5 bases and J by 6 bases, with 9 bases left in between. This CDR3 contains 12 residues. Per the study methods: Amplification of reference gene primers was used by the study to estimate nucleated cell counts. Here immunoSEQ multiplex PCR was the method, and the copy in TCRdb shows in-frame clones only, minus some. The DNA was the basis for D and trimming; V, J and clone size are from that table. The sample has some 140,000 clones, about 80% seen once; the top ten hold about 29%. The data were taken from a study of blood T cell repertoires in COVID-19.

Source material: peripheral blood. V gene TRBV19 combines with J gene TRBJ2-3; possible D gene TRBD1, 5 bases. This receptor was identified in a woman aged 55 to 70 with acute or convalescent COVID-19. The CDR3 DNA reads as TGTGCCAGTAGTCAGGGCTCGGATACGCAGTATTTT. Amino acids: CASSQGSDTQYF.